These T cell receptor beta chains were read from a single sample in a study of somatic mutations in T cells in chronic GVHD. TCRdb's table, derived via immunoSEQ multiplex PCR, lists solely in-frame clones and lacks some. The repertoire holds under 2,000 clones, with about 60% as singletons. Sequencing input: CD8+ T cells from blood. These receptor sequences come from a male patient aged 45-59 years with chronic graft-versus-host disease. Some of the T cells may derive from the graft donor. Both conserved end residues are part of each CDR3. D genes are given only for firm matches. Not all rows give a size; the values are once, few, many and, for expanded clones, a class.

D gene: TRBD1; J gene: TRBJ2-1; clone size: -; V gene: TRBV7-6; CDR3 length: 13; CDR3 protein: CASSQGENNEQFF; CDR3 DNA: TGTGCCAGCAGCCAGGGGGAGAACAATGAGCAGTTCTTC
D gene: TRBD1; J gene: TRBJ1-1; clone size: -; V gene: TRBV7-9; CDR3 length: 16; CDR3 protein: CASSPRDRGWDTEAFF; CDR3 DNA: TGTGCCAGCAGCCCTCGGGACAGGGGATGGGACACTGAAGCTTTCTTT
D gene: -; J gene: TRBJ2-4; clone size: -; V gene: TRBV5-6; CDR3 length: 15; CDR3 protein: CATSQGGGAWDIQYF; CDR3 DNA: TGTGCCACCAGCCAAGGCGGGGGCGCGTGGGACATTCAGTACTTC
D gene: -; J gene: TRBJ2-7; clone size: -; V gene: TRBV11-2; CDR3 length: 15; CDR3 protein: CASSLEQVSSYEQYF; CDR3 DNA: TGTGCCAGCAGCTTAGAACAGGTCAGCTCCTACGAGCAGTACTTC
D gene: TRBD2; J gene: TRBJ2-1; clone size: -; V gene: TRBV7-9; CDR3 length: 19; CDR3 protein: CASSQEWTSGGPSYNEQFF; CDR3 DNA: TGTGCCAGCAGCCAAGAGTGGACTAGCGGGGGCCCCTCCTACAATGAGCAGTTCTTC
D gene: TRBD1; J gene: TRBJ2-1; clone size: once; V gene: TRBV6-6; CDR3 length: 14; CDR3 protein: CASSYPGQFNEQFF; CDR3 DNA: TGTGCCAGCAGTTACCCGGGACAGTTCAATGAGCAGTTCTTC
D gene: -; J gene: TRBJ2-5; clone size: -; V gene: TRBV5-4; CDR3 length: 16; CDR3 protein: CASSVWRAGALGAQYF; CDR3 DNA: TGTGCCAGCAGCGTCTGGCGGGCGGGGGCCCTCGGGGCCCAGTACTTC
D gene: -; J gene: TRBJ1-5; clone size: -; V gene: TRBV5-6; CDR3 length: 15; CDR3 protein: CASSLSSRSNQPQHF; CDR3 DNA: TGTGCCAGCAGCTTGTCCTCCCGTAGCAATCAGCCCCAGCATTTT
D gene: TRBD2; J gene: TRBJ2-3; clone size: few; V gene: TRBV7-9; CDR3 length: 16; CDR3 protein: CASSLPSGGFTDTQYF; CDR3 DNA: TGTGCCAGCAGCTTACCTAGCGGGGGGTTCACAGATACGCAGTATTTT
D gene: -; J gene: TRBJ2-7; clone size: -; V gene: TRBV10-3; CDR3 length: 12; CDR3 protein: CAISESNNEQYF; CDR3 DNA: TGTGCCATCAGTGAGTCAAATAACGAGCAGTACTTC
D gene: -; J gene: TRBJ1-2; clone size: hyperexpanded; V gene: TRBV5-4; CDR3 length: 15; CDR3 protein: CASSSSSGTHYGYTF; CDR3 DNA: TGTGCCAGCAGCTCGAGCAGCGGGACCCACTATGGCTACACCTTC
D gene: TRBD2; J gene: TRBJ2-7; clone size: -; V gene: TRBV6-5; CDR3 length: 15; CDR3 protein: CASSYSGLAGYEQYF; CDR3 DNA: TGTGCCAGCAGTTACTCGGGACTAGCGGGGTACGAGCAGTACTTC
D gene: TRBD2; J gene: TRBJ2-1; clone size: -; V gene: TRBV7-9; CDR3 length: 16; CDR3 protein: CASSSTGTSGDNEQFF; CDR3 DNA: TGTGCCAGCAGCTCTACCGGGACTAGCGGCGACAATGAGCAGTTCTTC
D gene: -; J gene: TRBJ1-2; clone size: few; V gene: TRBV5-6; CDR3 length: 15; CDR3 protein: CASSSSGGIVYGYTF; CDR3 DNA: TGTGCCAGCAGCTCGTCGGGGGGTATTGTTTATGGCTACACCTTC
D gene: TRBD1; J gene: TRBJ1-1; clone size: few; V gene: TRBV7-9; CDR3 length: 11; CDR3 protein: CASIRQGQAFF; CDR3 DNA: TGTGCCAGCATCCGACAGGGGCAAGCTTTCTTT
D gene: -; J gene: TRBJ2-1; clone size: -; V gene: TRBV6-5; CDR3 length: 13; CDR3 protein: CASSYSANNEQFF; CDR3 DNA: TGTGCCAGCAGTTATAGTGCCAACAATGAGCAGTTCTTC
D gene: TRBD2; J gene: TRBJ2-3; clone size: -; V gene: TRBV29-1; CDR3 length: 17; CDR3 protein: CSVDGTSGHDGLNTQYF; CDR3 DNA: TGCAGCGTTGATGGGACTAGCGGGCACGACGGGCTGAATACGCAGTATTTT
D gene: TRBD2; J gene: TRBJ2-5; clone size: -; V gene: TRBV6-6; CDR3 length: 15; CDR3 protein: CASSFLAGGGETQYF; CDR3 DNA: TGTGCCAGCAGTTTCCTAGCGGGAGGAGGCGAGACCCAGTACTTC
D gene: TRBD2; J gene: TRBJ2-3; clone size: once; V gene: TRBV28; CDR3 length: 15; CDR3 protein: CASSLTSGNTDTQYF; CDR3 DNA: TGTGCCAGCAGTTTGACTAGCGGGAACACAGATACGCAGTATTTT
D gene: TRBD1; J gene: TRBJ1-2; clone size: -; V gene: TRBV5-4; CDR3 length: 14; CDR3 protein: CASSSTGQGHGYTF; CDR3 DNA: TGTGCCAGCAGCTCGACGGGACAGGGTCATGGCTACACCTTC
D gene: TRBD1; J gene: TRBJ1-2; clone size: -; V gene: TRBV11-2; CDR3 length: 17; CDR3 protein: CASSFRDRPFPKYGYTF; CDR3 DNA: TGTGCCAGCAGCTTTCGGGACAGACCATTCCCGAAGTATGGCTACACCTTC
D gene: -; J gene: TRBJ2-7; clone size: -; V gene: TRBV7-8; CDR3 length: 12; CDR3 protein: CASSLEVAEQYF; CDR3 DNA: TGTGCCAGCAGCTTAGAAGTAGCCGAGCAGTACTTC
D gene: TRBD2; J gene: TRBJ2-7; clone size: -; V gene: TRBV9; CDR3 length: 15; CDR3 protein: CASSVAVAGAYEQYF; CDR3 DNA: TGTGCCAGCAGCGTAGCGGTAGCGGGCGCCTACGAGCAGTACTTC
D gene: TRBD2; J gene: TRBJ2-7; clone size: -; V gene: TRBV28; CDR3 length: 16; CDR3 protein: CASSSPGGGRAYEQYF; CDR3 DNA: TGTGCCAGCAGTTCTCCCGGGGGGGGGAGGGCCTACGAGCAGTACTTC
D gene: -; J gene: TRBJ2-2; clone size: -; V gene: TRBV2; CDR3 length: 14; CDR3 protein: CASSTPGEGWELFF; CDR3 DNA: TGTGCCAGCTCTACCCCAGGGGAGGGGTGGGAGCTGTTTTTT
D gene: -; J gene: TRBJ2-5; clone size: -; V gene: TRBV2; CDR3 length: 13; CDR3 protein: CASSEGAGEAQYF; CDR3 DNA: TGTGCCAGCAGTGAAGGGGCCGGGGAGGCCCAGTACTTC
D gene: -; J gene: TRBJ2-5; clone size: -; V gene: TRBV6-1; CDR3 length: 12; CDR3 protein: CASSGLSETQYF; CDR3 DNA: TGTGCCAGCAGTGGACTTAGCGAGACCCAGTACTTC
D gene: -; J gene: TRBJ1-1; clone size: few; V gene: TRBV11-2; CDR3 length: 14; CDR3 protein: CASSVAGTNTEAFF; CDR3 DNA: TGTGCCAGCAGCGTCGCGGGAACGAACACTGAAGCTTTCTTT
D gene: -; J gene: TRBJ2-1; clone size: -; V gene: TRBV4-3; CDR3 length: 13; CDR3 protein: CASSPGPGAQQFF; CDR3 DNA: TGCGCCAGCAGCCCGGGACCAGGGGCTCAGCAGTTCTTC
D gene: -; J gene: TRBJ2-7; clone size: -; V gene: TRBV2; CDR3 length: 13; CDR3 protein: CASFRLRDGEQYF; CDR3 DNA: TGTGCCAGCTTCCGGTTGAGGGATGGAGAGCAGTACTTC
D gene: -; J gene: TRBJ1-1; clone size: few; V gene: TRBV6-6; CDR3 length: 11; CDR3 protein: CASRQGTEAFF; CDR3 DNA: TGTGCCAGCCGTCAGGGCACTGAAGCTTTCTTT
D gene: TRBD1; J gene: TRBJ2-7; clone size: few; V gene: TRBV16; CDR3 length: 13; CDR3 protein: CASSQGTGREQYF; CDR3 DNA: TGTGCCAGCAGCCAAGGGACAGGGCGGGAGCAGTACTTC
D gene: TRBD1; J gene: TRBJ2-1; clone size: -; V gene: TRBV10-3; CDR3 length: 15; CDR3 protein: CAISEPGQSYNEQFF; CDR3 DNA: TGTGCCATCAGTGAACCGGGACAGTCCTACAATGAGCAGTTCTTC
D gene: -; J gene: TRBJ2-7; clone size: few; V gene: TRBV7-9; CDR3 length: 12; CDR3 protein: CASSPGEYEQYF; CDR3 DNA: TGTGCCAGCAGCCCAGGGGAGTACGAGCAGTACTTC
D gene: -; J gene: TRBJ1-3; clone size: -; V gene: TRBV19; CDR3 length: 14; CDR3 protein: CASSIWASGNTIYF; CDR3 DNA: TGTGCCAGTAGTATCTGGGCTTCCGGAAACACCATATATTTT
D gene: -; J gene: TRBJ2-1; clone size: few; V gene: TRBV7-9; CDR3 length: 11; CDR3 protein: CASSIVNEQFF; CDR3 DNA: TGTGCCAGCAGTATCGTCAATGAGCAGTTCTTC
D gene: TRBD2; J gene: TRBJ2-2; clone size: few; V gene: TRBV6-5; CDR3 length: 15; CDR3 protein: CASSTSGLWRGELFF; CDR3 DNA: TGTGCCAGCAGTACTAGCGGCCTTTGGAGGGGGGAGCTGTTTTTT
D gene: -; J gene: TRBJ1-1; clone size: -; V gene: TRBV9; CDR3 length: 14; CDR3 protein: CASTPRGGATEAFF; CDR3 DNA: TGTGCCAGCACACCACGCGGGGGGGCGACTGAAGCTTTCTTT
D gene: -; J gene: TRBJ1-5; clone size: medium-sized; V gene: TRBV10-3; CDR3 length: 15; CDR3 protein: CAISDPGYSNQPQHF; CDR3 DNA: TGTGCCATCAGTGACCCAGGGTATAGCAATCAGCCCCAGCATTTT
D gene: TRBD2; J gene: TRBJ2-1; clone size: -; V gene: TRBV4-3; CDR3 length: 13; CDR3 protein: CASSPAGGNEQFF; CDR3 DNA: TGCGCCAGCAGCCCAGCGGGAGGTAATGAGCAGTTCTTC
D gene: TRBD1; J gene: TRBJ1-1; clone size: -; V gene: TRBV7-3; CDR3 length: 14; CDR3 protein: CASSLRQGGTEAFF; CDR3 DNA: TGTGCCAGCAGCCTCCGACAGGGGGGGACTGAAGCTTTCTTT
D gene: TRBD1; J gene: TRBJ1-4; clone size: -; V gene: TRBV13; CDR3 length: 14; CDR3 protein: CASSLTGGNEKLFF; CDR3 DNA: TGTGCCAGCAGCTTAACAGGGGGGAATGAAAAACTGTTTTTT
D gene: TRBD1; J gene: TRBJ2-3; clone size: -; V gene: TRBV9; CDR3 length: 15; CDR3 protein: CASSHRGFGTDTQYF; CDR3 DNA: TGTGCCAGCAGCCACAGGGGTTTTGGCACAGATACGCAGTATTTT
D gene: -; J gene: TRBJ1-3; clone size: -; V gene: TRBV11-3; CDR3 length: 13; CDR3 protein: CASSPDRGNTIYF; CDR3 DNA: TGTGCCAGCAGCCCGGACAGAGGAAACACCATATATTTT
D gene: TRBD2; J gene: TRBJ2-1; clone size: -; V gene: TRBV4-3; CDR3 length: 15; CDR3 protein: CASSLGLAGGGEQFF; CDR3 DNA: TGCGCCAGCAGCCTCGGACTAGCGGGAGGTGGTGAGCAGTTCTTC
D gene: -; J gene: TRBJ2-7; clone size: -; V gene: TRBV14; CDR3 length: 15; CDR3 protein: CASSQDEAIPYEQYF; CDR3 DNA: TGTGCCAGCAGCCAAGACGAGGCCATACCCTACGAGCAGTACTTC
D gene: TRBD1; J gene: TRBJ1-4; clone size: -; V gene: TRBV7-9; CDR3 length: 15; CDR3 protein: CASSHTTGVNEKLFF; CDR3 DNA: TGTGCCAGCAGCCACACTACAGGGGTTAATGAAAAACTGTTTTTT
D gene: TRBD1; J gene: TRBJ2-7; clone size: few; V gene: TRBV5-5; CDR3 length: 15; CDR3 protein: CASSRGQGLGYEQYF; CDR3 DNA: TGTGCCAGCAGCCGTGGACAGGGGCTGGGGTACGAGCAGTACTTC